Below, 3 T cell receptor beta chains from the same sample are listed, as sequenced in a study of beta chain features in type 1 diabetes. Reverse transcribing all isolated RNA meant expressed TCRB transcripts were sequenced. Generated by immunoSEQ multiplex PCR, the TCRdb table keeps only in-frame clones and is missing some. The sample includes under 350,000 clones, roughly 8% of them seen just once. Specimen: central memory CD4+ T cells from blood. The receptor source for this set is a young woman in good health.

CDR3 amino acids: CASRNRGDEQYF. The CDR3 coding sequence is TGTGCCAGCAGGAACAGGGGTGACGAGCAGTACTTC. This chain joins TRBV2 and TRBJ2-7; the match to TRBD1 covers 7 bases. Germline CDR1 SNHLY, CDR2 FYNNEI. The CDR3 has 12 residues. Germline trimming cut 6 bases from V and 5 bases from J; bases unmatched to any gene: 4.

As DNA, the CDR3 is TGCAGCGCTGCAAACCGCGGCGAAAAACTGTTTTTT. Its translation: CSAANRGEKLFF. This chain connects TRBV29-1 to TRBJ1-4; D is ambiguous. This CDR3 is built from 12 residues. Germline CDR1 is SQVTM and CDR2 is ANQGSEA. Trimming removed 7 bases from V and 8 bases from J, with 14 bases in between.

Of note for this clone: The junction and the germline gene differ at one end; a read error may be behind it. The chain joins TRBV18 to TRBJ1-2; 11 bases line up with TRBD1. The CDR3 length is 15 residues. Germline V CDR1 and CDR2: KGHSH, LQKENI. The CDR3 region is CASSSPGQGDYGYTF. The CDR3 bases are TGTGCCAGCTCATCACCGGGACAGGGGGACTATGGCTACACCTTC.